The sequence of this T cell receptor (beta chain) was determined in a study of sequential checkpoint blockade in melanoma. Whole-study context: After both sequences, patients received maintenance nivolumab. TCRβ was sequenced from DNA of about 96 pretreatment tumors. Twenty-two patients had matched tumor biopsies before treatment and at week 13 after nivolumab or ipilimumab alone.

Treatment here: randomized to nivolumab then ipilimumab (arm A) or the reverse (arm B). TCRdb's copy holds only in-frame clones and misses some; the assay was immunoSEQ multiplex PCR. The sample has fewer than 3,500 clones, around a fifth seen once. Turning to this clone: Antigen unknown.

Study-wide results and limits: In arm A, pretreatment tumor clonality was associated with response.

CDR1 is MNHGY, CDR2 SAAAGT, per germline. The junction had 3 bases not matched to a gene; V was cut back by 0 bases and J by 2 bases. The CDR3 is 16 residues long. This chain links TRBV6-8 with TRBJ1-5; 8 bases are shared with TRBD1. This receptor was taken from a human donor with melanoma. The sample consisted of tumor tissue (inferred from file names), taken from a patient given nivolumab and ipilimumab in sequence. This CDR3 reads CASSYSDRVGNQPQHF. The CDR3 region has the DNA TGTGCCAGCAGTTACTCGGACAGGGTGGGCAATCAGCCCCAGCATTTT.